This T cell receptor (beta chain) was retrieved from a study of Ad26.COV2.S vaccination and SARS-CoV-2 variants. This table comes from immunoSEQ multiplex PCR, and its TCRdb copy is limited to in-frame clones, with some not included. The repertoire holds fewer than 800,000 clones, with more than 80% as singletons. General study findings and limits: Non-spike TCR breadth was similar in vaccine and placebo recipients.

Germline CDR1 KGHSH, CDR2 LQKENI. This CDR3 region has 13 residues. Trimming left V 8 bases short and J 4 bases short, with 13 bases between. Turning to this clone: Its antigen is not identified.

Described treatment: approximately 18 received Ad26.COV2.S at low or high dose, single or two shots; 5 received placebo; per-sample allocation not given. Specimen acquisition occurred on day 63 following the initial vaccine or placebo injection. The TCR sequence derives from a person between 18 and 65 years old who received the Ad26.COV2.S COVID-19 vaccine or a placebo. The material sequenced was peripheral blood, taken in a trial of Ad26.COV2.S vaccine versus placebo. This chain links TRBV18 with TRBJ2-3; weak D call: TRBD1 (6 bases). The CDR3 bases are TGTGCCAGCCCAGGGGCAAACTCAGATACGCAGTATTTT. This codes for CASPGANSDTQYF.